This T cell receptor beta chain came from a study of T-cell reconstitution after alpha-beta-depleted transplantation in children. Germline V lookup: CDR1 MNHEY, CDR2 SVGEGT. This CDR3 comprises 16 residues. Trimming left V 5 bases short and J 5 bases short, with 22 bases between. Unique molecular identifiers were incorporated when the TCRbeta library was constructed. TCRdb independently ran MiXCR on the PCR reads; one entry per CDR3 protein. The data hold approximately 350,000 distinct CDR3 sequences, with about 14% observed a single time. This receptor was identified in a human donor who donated a stem cell graft to a child with Fanconi anemia. Specimen: PBMCs, collected from the stem cell graft. This chain links TRBV6-2 or TRBV6-3 with TRBJ2-7; D may be TRBD2 (6 bases). CDR3 protein: CASSPYTPPTRDEQYF. CDR3 DNA sequence: TGTGCCAGCAGTCCGTACACTCCTCCGACTAGGGACGAGCAGTACTTC.